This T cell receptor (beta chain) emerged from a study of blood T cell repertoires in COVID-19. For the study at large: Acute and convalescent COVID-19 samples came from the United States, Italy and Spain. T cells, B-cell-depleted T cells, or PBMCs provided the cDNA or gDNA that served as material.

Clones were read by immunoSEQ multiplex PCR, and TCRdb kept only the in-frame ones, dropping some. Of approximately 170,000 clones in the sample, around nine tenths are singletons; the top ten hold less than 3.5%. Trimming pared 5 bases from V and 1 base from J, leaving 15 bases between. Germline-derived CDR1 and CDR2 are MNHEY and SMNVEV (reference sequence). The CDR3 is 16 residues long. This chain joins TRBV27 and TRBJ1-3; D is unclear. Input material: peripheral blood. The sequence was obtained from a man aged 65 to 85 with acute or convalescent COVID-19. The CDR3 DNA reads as TGTGCCAGCAGTCCAGGACTTCTTAGGTCTGGAAACACCATATATTTT. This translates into CASSPGLLRSGNTIYF.